One and the same sample provided the 15 T cell receptor beta chains below, sequenced in a study of blood T cell repertoires in COVID-19. The table came from immunoSEQ multiplex PCR; TCRdb's copy has only in-frame clones and leaves some out. This repertoire shows hundreds of thousands of clones, about 88% found once; its top ten account for over 2.5%. Sequenced sample: peripheral blood. The receptors come from a man in his 60s with acute or convalescent COVID-19.

The chain employs TRBV6-1 and TRBJ1-1; the D gene is possibly TRBD1 (6 bases). Germline V gene sequence: CDR1 MNHNS, CDR2 SASEGT. V was pared by 1 base and J by 10 bases, with 13 bases between. CDR3 length: 13 residues. This CDR3 reads CASSEGTEWRAFF. CDR3 DNA: TGTGCCAGCAGTGAAGGGACAGAATGGAGAGCTTTCTTT.

The genes are TRBV19 and TRBJ1-1, with D perhaps TRBD1 (5 bases). The CDR3 length is 14 residues. V was pared by 8 bases and J by 1 base, with 14 bases between. The germline V gene has CDR1 LNHDA and CDR2 SQIVND (reference sequence). The CDR3 protein is CASLTRQGNTEAFF. The CDR3 DNA sequence: TGTGCCAGTCTAACCCGGCAGGGGAACACTGAAGCTTTCTTT.

This clone was recorded a few times. This chain uses TRBV11-2 with TRBJ1-4; a weak D match, TRBD1 (5 bases). The length of the CDR3 is 13 residues. Germline V gene lookup returns CDR1 SGHAT and CDR2 FQNNGV. The germline V and J ends were trimmed by 4 bases and 7 bases, with 10 bases remaining between them. CDR3 bases: TGTGCCAGCAGCTCTCAAACAGGTGAAAAACTGTTTTTT. As protein: CASSSQTGEKLFF.

The chain recombines TRBV7-9 with TRBJ2-2; 9 bases are shared with TRBD1. The CDR3 totals 19 residues. CDR1 is SEHNR and CDR2 is FQNEAQ in the germline V gene (reference sequence). Trimming cost V 3 bases and J 6 bases; bases outside gene matches: 17. The DNA of the CDR3 is TGTGCCAGCAGCTTCCAACGACTCCGGGACAGGGACCCGTCCGGGGAGCTGTTTTTT. Amino acids: CASSFQRLRDRDPSGELFF.

The chain has TRBV6-5 and TRBJ2-1; a weak D match, TRBD1 (8 bases). Germline V gene lookup returns CDR1 MNHEY and CDR2 SVGAGI. This CDR3 is 15 amino acids long. V lost 4 bases and J lost 7, with 17 bases in between. The CDR3 spells CASSLQGGLINEQFF. Here the CDR3 DNA reads TGTGCCAGCAGTTTACAGGGGGGGCTTATAAATGAGCAGTTCTTC.

The chain couples TRBV12-3 or TRBV12-4 to TRBJ1-1; D unclear. The CDR3 is 10 residues long. The ends were cut back, 3 bases at V and 7 bases at J, with 3 bases in the middle. CDR3 amino acids: CASSFREAFF. CDR3 DNA sequence: TGTGCCAGCAGTTTTCGTGAAGCTTTCTTT.

The chain carries TRBV11-2 and TRBJ2-2; maybe TRBD2 (5 bases). The CDR3 is 15 amino acids. V was cut by 5 bases and J by 0 bases, with 10 bases left in between. Germline loops: CDR1 SGHAT, CDR2 FQNNGV. CDR3 nucleotides: TGTGCCAGCAGCCCTAGGACTTCGAACACCGGGGAGCTGTTTTTT. It specifies CASSPRTSNTGELFF.

The chain is built from TRBV19 and TRBJ1-5; D ambiguous. There are 15 residues in the CDR3. The V gene lost 0 bases and the J gene lost 4 bases, with 10 bases spanning the gap. Germline CDR1 LNHDA, CDR2 SQIVND (reference sequence). CDR3 nucleotide sequence: TGTGCCAGTAGTATAGATCTTGGCGGTAATCAGCCCCAGCATTTT. Translating gives CASSIDLGGNQPQHF. Together with reference TRBV19 and TRBJ1-5, the CDR3 gives the full variable domain: DGGITQSPKYLFRKEGQNVTLSCEQNLNHDAMYWYRQDPGQGLRLIYYSQIVNDFQKGDIAEGYSVSREKKESFPLTVTSAQKNPTAFYLCASSIDLGGNQPQHFGDGTRLSIL.

The rearrangement joins TRBV7-2 to TRBJ1-1, with D unresolved. CDR1 and CDR2 (germline): SGHTA, FQGNSA. V gave up 1 base and J gave up 1 base, with 10 bases separating them. The CDR3 sequence is 15 residues long. The CDR3 here is CASSLVHLTNTEAFF. DNA for the CDR3: TGTGCCAGCAGCTTAGTACACCTTACGAACACTGAAGCTTTCTTT.

The rearrangement uses TRBV25-1 and TRBJ2-7, with unresolved D. The CDR3 has 14 amino acids. Trimming left V 1 base short and J 3 bases short, with 10 bases between. Germline V lookup: CDR1 MGHDK, CDR2 SYGVNS. As DNA, the CDR3 is TGTGCCAGCAGTGAATTCTCTCCAGGCTACGAGCAGTACTTC. As protein: CASSEFSPGYEQYF.

The J gene is TRBJ1-2, the V gene TRBV7-2, with 10 bases aligning to TRBD1. CDR1 SGHTA and CDR2 FQGNSA come from the germline V gene. Unmatched junction bases numbered 6, after V lost 4 bases and J lost 4 bases. CDR3 length: 15 amino acids. The CDR3: CASSSRDRGVYGYTF. The CDR3 DNA reads TGTGCCAGCAGCTCAAGGGACAGGGGAGTCTATGGCTACACCTTC.

V and J are TRBV5-4 and TRBJ1-1; 7 nucleotides match TRBD1. This CDR3 spans 11 amino acids. V gave up 7 bases and J gave up 6 bases; unmatched junction bases: 3. Germline V CDR1 and CDR2: SGHNT, YYREEE (reference sequence). The CDR3 reads CASLQGSEAFF. DNA of the CDR3: TGTGCCAGCTTACAGGGGTCTGAAGCTTTCTTT.

The J gene is TRBJ1-1, the V gene TRBV27; a possible D gene is TRBD1 (5 bases). CDR1 and CDR2 from the germline V gene are MNHEY and SMNVEV (reference sequence). The CDR3 length is 14 residues. V shed 5 bases and J shed 3 bases, with 13 bases lying between them. The CDR3 DNA sequence: TGTGCCAGCAGTCCCCCCGGGGGGGACACTGAAGCTTTCTTT. It codes for CASSPPGGDTEAFF.

V gene TRBV28 combines with J gene TRBJ1-1; possible D gene TRBD1, 5 bases. V lost 5 bases and J lost 0, with 16 bases in between. Germline V lookup: CDR1 MDHEN, CDR2 SYDVKM. This CDR3 is 16 amino acids long. The CDR3 DNA sequence: TGTGCCAGCAGTCTCAGGGTAGTGTGGATGAACACTGAAGCTTTCTTT. This sequence encodes CASSLRVVWMNTEAFF.

This clone was observed a few times. The V and J genes are TRBV5-1 and TRBJ2-7, with TRBD1 matching 10 bases. This CDR3 comprises 15 residues. CDR1 is SGHRS, CDR2 YFSETQ, per germline. J gave up 2 bases and V 4 bases, and 6 bases lay outside the gene matches. Here the CDR3 DNA reads TGCGCCAGCAGCGTGGACAGGGGGTCAACCTACGAGCAGTACTTC. This gives the protein CASSVDRGSTYEQYF.